This passage covers 9 T cell receptor beta chains from one sample sequenced in a study of early T cells in non-severe SARS-CoV-2 infection. TCRdb passed the 5' RACE reads through MiXCR, listing each CDR3 protein once. The repertoire consists of 45,000 to 60,000 distinct CDR3 sequences, with roughly 7.7% occurring once and the leading ten covering about 3.2%. The specimen sequenced was whole blood. All receptors come from an adult who was a healthcare worker with PCR-confirmed SARS-CoV-2 infection or an uninfected control (not recorded which).

The V gene is TRBV3-1, the J gene TRBJ2-7, with D perhaps TRBD1 (6 bases). The CDR3 is 16 amino acids. Trimming removed 0 bases from V and 0 bases from J, with 12 bases in between. Germline V CDR1 and CDR2: LGHDT, YNNKEL (reference sequence). CDR3 loop: CASSQDWGTLSYEQYF. The CDR3 coding sequence is TGTGCCAGCAGCCAAGATTGGGGGACACTCTCCTACGAGCAGTACTTC.

This clonotype was recorded many times. V gene TRBV18 combines with J gene TRBJ1-2, with a possible D match to TRBD1 (5 bases). Trimming took off 6 bases at V and 5 bases at J, with 19 bases between the two ends. This CDR3 comprises 15 residues. From germline, CDR1 is KGHSH and CDR2 LQKENI. For the CDR3, the DNA is TGTGCCAGCTCGGGACTGGATACGAATTTTTATGGCTACACCTTC. Its translation is CASSGLDTNFYGYTF.

This chain uses TRBV28 with TRBJ2-2, with D unclear. Germline CDR1 MDHEN, CDR2 SYDVKM. The CDR3 extends over 12 amino acids. The V and J ends lost 6 bases and 0 bases respectively, with 2 bases between them. The CDR3 DNA is TGTGCCAGCAGGACGAACACCGGGGAGCTGTTTTTT. It codes for CASRTNTGELFF. Full variable domain (remainder filled in from reference TRBV28 and TRBJ2-2): DVKVTQSSRYLVKRTGEKVFLECVQDMDHENMFWYRQDPGLGLRLIYFSYDVKMKEKGDIPEGYSVSREKKERFSLILESASTNQTSMYLCASRTNTGELFFGEGSRLTVL.

A single count supports this clonotype. The chain recombines TRBV7-6 with TRBJ2-1; D unresolved. This CDR3 spans 11 amino acids. Trimming took 1 base from V and 9 from J, leaving 4 bases between them. Germline V CDR1 and CDR2: SGHVS, FNYEAQ. The CDR3 nucleotides are TGTGCCAGCAGCTTAGGGACTGAGCAGTTCTTC. It yields the protein CASSLGTEQFF.

This clonotype was seen only a few times. The V gene is TRBV7-8, the J gene TRBJ2-4, with 16 bases aligning to TRBD2. CDR1 and CDR2 (germline): SGHVS, FQNEAQ. Germline trimming cut 5 bases from V and 7 bases from J; bases unmatched to any gene: 11. This CDR3 spans 18 amino acids. The CDR3 loop reads CASSGPGLAGGPGNIQYF. CDR3 in DNA: TGTGCCAGCAGCGGACCGGGACTAGCGGGAGGGCCCGGGAACATTCAGTACTTC.

This chain connects TRBV2 to TRBJ1-5; D unresolved. This CDR3 contains 12 residues. The V gene lost 4 bases and the J gene lost 6 bases, with 7 bases spanning the gap. Germline V gene lookup returns CDR1 SNHLY and CDR2 FYNNEI. CDR3 coding DNA: TGTGCCAGCAGTGCCTTAGTTCAGCCCCAGCATTTT. The encoded protein is CASSALVQPQHF. Looking up the rest from reference TRBV2 and TRBJ1-5 gives the full variable domain: EPEVTQTPSHQVTQMGQEVILRCVPISNHLYFYWYRQILGQKVEFLVSFYNNEISEKSEIFDDQFSVERPDGSNFTLKIRSTKLEDSAMYFCASSALVQPQHFGDGTRLSIL.

This clonotype has a handful of counts. The chain is built from TRBV30 and TRBJ1-6; no firm D call. V lost 3 bases, J lost 7 bases, and 10 bases lay in between. CDR3 length: 13 amino acids. CDR1 and CDR2 from the germline V gene are GTSNPN and SVGIG (reference sequence). The CDR3 loop reads CAWRVDPNSPLHF. CDR3 nucleotide sequence: TGTGCCTGGAGAGTGGACCCAAATTCACCCCTCCACTTT.

This clonotype was seen a handful of times. J is TRBJ1-1 and V is TRBV30; no clear D gene. The germline V gene encodes CDR1 GTSNPN and CDR2 SVGIG (reference sequence). This CDR3 has 13 amino acids. The V end was cut by 2 bases, the J end by 0 bases, with 7 bases between. The CDR3 is CAWSPDLNTEAFF. CDR3 bases: TGTGCCTGGAGTCCTGATTTGAACACTGAAGCTTTCTTT. Using reference TRBV30 and TRBJ1-1 for the parts outside the CDR3, the full variable domain is SQTIHQWPATLVQPVGSPLSLECTVEGTSNPNLYWYRQAAGRGLQLLFYSVGIGQISSEVPQNLSASRPQDRQFILSSKKLLLSDSGFYLCAWSPDLNTEAFFGQGTRLTVV.

This chain links TRBV12-3 or TRBV12-4 with TRBJ2-3, with no clear D. Trimming left V 5 bases short and J 4 bases short, with 13 bases between. The CDR3 has 14 amino acids. The chain's CDR3 is CASSPLGAADTQYF. CDR3 nucleotides: TGTGCCAGCAGTCCTCTTGGAGCCGCAGATACGCAGTATTTT.